Shown below are 21 T cell receptor beta chains from a single sample sequenced in a study of blood T cells in healthy people across ages (dated by TCRdb to the mid-2010s). The receptor library was made with 5' RACE. TCRdb lists the instrument as Illumina HiSeq 2500. A second roughly 7 to 11 cycle PCR used a sample-barcoded 5' primer and a J-beta primer mix. The public sequencing data were trimmed at Q25 with fastp and processed into clonotypes with MiXCR by TCRdb, which kept only in-frame beta chains. Under each unique CDR3 protein, matching rows form one entry showing the most common genes and DNA. This sample has some 760,000 distinct CDR3 sequences in its table, and roughly 25% of those were observed once. Clones ranked in the top ten supply roughly 3.5% of the sample. The same data also contributed to another study, on T cells of mothers and their children.

The specimen was blood. These receptors all come from a boy between 10 and 17 years old in good health.

This clonotype was seen only a few times. The chain couples TRBV29-1 to TRBJ2-5; the D gene is possibly TRBD2 (5 bases). The J call may be faulty, since TRBJ2-1 better matches the DNA end. The CDR3 covers 12 residues. CDR1 is SQVTM, CDR2 ANQGSEA, per germline. The CDR3 coding sequence is TGCAGCGTTGTAGGGCTGAGGGATGAGCAGTTCTTC. Translating gives CSVVGLRDEQFF.

This chain joins TRBV4-2 and TRBJ1-1; no clear D gene. CDR1 and CDR2 from the germline V gene are LGHNA and YNFKEQ. The V end was cut by 7 bases, the J end by 2 bases, with 14 bases between. The CDR3 is 14 residues long. The DNA for the CDR3 is TGTGCCAGCACCACAATTCACGGAAACACTGAAGCTTTCTTT. Its protein is CASTTIHGNTEAFF.

The J gene is TRBJ2-5, the V gene TRBV4-3; D may be TRBD2 (6 bases). The DNA matches TRBJ2-1 better at its end, which makes the J call doubtful. This CDR3 region has 19 residues. Germline-derived CDR1 and CDR2 are LGHNA and YSLEER. The CDR3 region has the DNA TGCGCCAGCAGCCAAGATGCGGGATGGACTAACTCGGGAACGGATGAGCAGTTCTTC. This translates into CASSQDAGWTNSGTDEQFF.

This clonotype was counted only a few times. The chain employs TRBV6-5 and TRBJ1-2; 12 bases agree with TRBD1. The CDR3 extends over 14 amino acids. After removal of 7 bases from V and 8 bases from J, the junction contained 8 bases not matched to a gene. The germline gives CDR1 MNHEY, CDR2 SVGAGI. CDR3 nucleotides: TGTGCCAGCACAACGGGACAGGGGGCGCGGGGCTACACCTTC. It specifies CASTTGQGARGYTF.

This clonotype was picked up many times. The rearrangement uses TRBV27 and TRBJ2-5, with D tentatively TRBD1 (6 bases). The DNA end is more similar to TRBJ2-7, so the J call may be wrong. The CDR3 runs 14 residues. Germline V lookup: CDR1 MNHEY, CDR2 SMNVEV (reference sequence). The CDR3 nucleotides are TGTGCCAGCAGTTTACGACAGGAGACCTACGAGCAGTACTTC. This sequence encodes CASSLRQETYEQYF.

The chain uses TRBV7-8 and TRBJ2-5; 10 positions agree with TRBD2. The J call is in doubt because the DNA end fits TRBJ2-1 better. The length of the CDR3 is 13 residues. Per the germline V gene, CDR1 is SGHVS and CDR2 is FQNEAQ. The CDR3, as DNA: TGTGCCAGTCTTCAGACTAGCGGGCGCGAGCAGTTCTTC. This gives the protein CASLQTSGREQFF.

This clonotype was picked up a small number of times. The chain uses TRBV28 and TRBJ1-3; a possible D gene is TRBD1 (5 bases). The CDR3 has 14 amino acids. Per the germline V gene, CDR1 is MDHEN and CDR2 is SYDVKM. V was trimmed by 6 bases and J by 4 bases, leaving 13 bases between them. CDR3 bases: TGTGCCAGCAGGCCCGAGGGACCCGGAAACACCATATATTTT. It translates to CASRPEGPGNTIYF.

The table lists this clonotype with a few counts. This rearrangement joins TRBV6-1 to TRBJ1-2; D is possibly TRBD1 (5 bases). CDR1 is MNHNS and CDR2 is SASEGT in the germline V gene. The CDR3 totals 17 residues. V lost 3 bases and J lost 8, with 25 bases in between. DNA of the CDR3: TGTGCCAGCAGTGACGACCCCCGGGGCGCGACATCAGGGGGCTACACCTTC. The encoded protein is CASSDDPRGATSGGYTF.

V and J are TRBV4-1 and TRBJ2-1; 12 nucleotides match TRBD2. This CDR3 contains 15 residues. CDR1 and CDR2 from the germline V gene are MGHRA and YSYEKL. The J segment lost 10 bases and the V segment lost 3 bases, leaving 7 bases of the junction unmatched. Here the CDR3 reads CASSQGLAGPREQFF. CDR3 DNA: TGCGCCAGCAGCCAGGGACTAGCGGGCCCGAGAGAGCAGTTCTTC.

This clonotype was detected a few times. J is TRBJ2-5 and V is TRBV20-1; 10 bases align to TRBD2. Germline lookup yields CDR1 DFQATT and CDR2 SNEGSKA (reference sequence). This CDR3 is 16 amino acids long. V gave up 5 bases and J gave up 0 bases; unmatched junction bases: 9. The CDR3 coding sequence is TGCAGTGCTCTCGAACGGACTAGCGGCTACCAAGAGACCCAGTACTTC. Protein: CSALERTSGYQETQYF.

This clonotype appeared a few times. The rearrangement uses TRBV28 and TRBJ1-2; unclear D gene. This CDR3 comprises 15 residues. Germline CDR1 reads MDHEN; CDR2 reads SYDVKM. The V gene lost 5 bases and the J gene lost 10 bases, with 23 bases spanning the gap. The CDR3 DNA is TGTGCCAGCAGTCCCCGTCTATTGGCGGTGGAGGACTACACCTTC. Its protein is CASSPRLLAVEDYTF.

This clonotype was recorded a few times. With a much larger clone just one base away, this may be a read error. The chain employs TRBV9 and TRBJ2-2; D is unresolved. Per the germline V gene, CDR1 is SGDLS and CDR2 is YYNGEE. V shed 6 bases and J shed 3 bases, with 6 bases lying between them. The CDR3 is made up of 12 amino acids. This chain's CDR3 is CASNLHTGELFF. DNA of the CDR3: TGTGCCAGCAACCTGCACACCGGGGAGCTGTTTTTT.

The sample holds a few counts of this clonotype. The V gene is TRBV7-9, the J gene TRBJ2-5, with D perhaps being TRBD1 or TRBD2 (5 bases each). Deletions cut 6 bases from V and 2 bases from J, with 19 bases between. The germline V gene has CDR1 SEHNR and CDR2 FQNEAQ (reference sequence). The CDR3 contains 16 residues. The CDR3 DNA is TGTGCCAGCAGTTTCCCCGTGGGACGGACACAAGAGACCCAGTACTTC. It specifies CASSFPVGRTQETQYF.

The gene calls are TRBV6-2 or TRBV6-3 and TRBJ2-1; possible D gene TRBD1, 6 bases. Trimming removed 5 bases at V and 0 bases at J, with 8 bases between. CDR1 and CDR2 (germline): MNHEY, SVGEGT. This CDR3 spans 14 amino acids. The CDR3 is CASSGGASYNEQFF. CDR3 DNA: TGTGCCAGCAGTGGGGGCGCCTCCTACAATGAGCAGTTCTTC.

This clonotype appeared a few times. The V and J genes are TRBV6-2 or TRBV6-3 and TRBJ1-1, with unresolved D. The CDR3 contains 15 residues. Trimming shortened V by 0 bases and J by 1 base, and 9 bases separated the two germline ends. Germline CDR1 and CDR2: MNHEY and SVGEGT. This CDR3 is CASSYSLGTNTEAFF. CDR3 bases: TGTGCCAGCAGTTACTCTCTGGGTACGAACACTGAAGCTTTCTTT.

This clonotype has more than one count but fewer than ten. The chain is built from TRBV5-1 and TRBJ2-1; D is unresolved. The CDR3 totals 16 residues. Germline loops: CDR1 SGHRS, CDR2 YFSETQ. V gave up 4 bases and J gave up 0 bases, with 14 bases separating them. The CDR3 reads CASSLIASLSYNEQFF. The CDR3 DNA reads as TGCGCCAGCAGCCTGATAGCCAGCCTCTCCTACAATGAGCAGTTCTTC.

About this clonotype: The junction and the germline gene differ at one end; a read error may be behind it. The chain employs TRBV7-9 and TRBJ2-5; D is uncertain. The end of the DNA fits TRBJ2-7 better, so the J call may be wrong. This CDR3 contains 15 residues. Germline CDR1 and CDR2: SEHNR and FQNEAQ (reference sequence). In DNA, the CDR3 is TGTGCCGGCAGCTCCCGTGATGGTCCCCCTCTCGAGCAGTACTTC. This sequence encodes CAGSSRDGPPLEQYF.

This clonotype was found many times. V gene TRBV5-1 combines with J gene TRBJ2-5, with 11 bases identical to TRBD1. Germline V gene lookup returns CDR1 SGHRS and CDR2 YFSETQ. The CDR3 extends over 14 amino acids. J lost 4 bases, V lost 4 bases, and 3 bases had no gene match. DNA for the CDR3: TGCGCCAGCAGCCGGGGACAGGGGGGAGAGACCCAGTACTTC. Amino acids: CASSRGQGGETQYF. Looking up the rest from reference TRBV5-1 and TRBJ2-5 gives the full variable domain: KAGVTQTPRYLIKTRGQQVTLSCSPISGHRSVSWYQQTPGQGLQFLFEYFSETQRNKGNFPGRFSGRQFSNSRSEMNVSTLELGDSALYLCASSRGQGGETQYFGPGTRLLVL.

This chain links TRBV6-1 with TRBJ1-2; D gene uncertain. The CDR3 has 14 amino acids. V was trimmed by 2 bases and J by 3 bases, leaving 10 bases between them. Germline V gene sequence: CDR1 MNHNS, CDR2 SASEGT. CDR3 bases: TGTGCCAGCAGTGAATTTCCAGACTACTATGGCTACACCTTC. Translation: CASSEFPDYYGYTF.

This clonotype was seen only a few times. The chain couples TRBV28 to TRBJ2-4; D is perhaps TRBD1 or TRBD2 (5 bases each). The germline CDR1 and CDR2 sequences are MDHEN and SYDVKM. V was pared by 2 bases and J by 5 bases, with 7 bases between. The CDR3 is 13 amino acids. The CDR3 coding sequence is TGTGCCAGCAGTTTAGGGGGAGAAAACATTCAGTACTTC. Translated, it gives CASSLGGENIQYF.

This clonotype has a handful of counts. The chain joins TRBV7-3 to TRBJ2-3, with 9 positions matching TRBD2. This CDR3 contains 15 residues. J gave up 9 bases and V 5 bases, and 12 bases lay outside the gene matches. Germline lookup yields CDR1 SGHTA and CDR2 FQGTGA. As DNA, the CDR3 is TGTGCCAGCAGCCCCCAGCGGGGGGACTCGGGGACGCAGTATTTT. Its protein is CASSPQRGDSGTQYF.